This T cell receptor (beta chain) was captured in a study of shared clonotypes between healthy human individuals. The study's findings and limits: Collection of samples was limited to blood; tissue repertoires likely differ. The study found lower generation probabilities in non-shared clonotypes than in those shared by all four donors.

Clones were sequenced by immunoSEQ multiplex PCR, and TCRdb holds only the in-frame ones, with some missing. Of roughly 2.4 million clones listed, 90% to 96% are singletons. The germline CDR1 and CDR2 sequences are LGHNA and YSLEER. The CDR3 sequence is 16 residues long. Trimming took off 1 base at V and 4 bases at J, with 16 bases between the two ends. As for this clone: Its target is unknown.

Researchers partitioned CD4+ cells into CD45RA+ naive and CD45RA-negative memory subsets. The gene calls are TRBV4-3 and TRBJ1-2; possible D gene TRBD1, 5 bases. This receptor was obtained from a man in his late teens or twenties in good health. Sequenced input: naive CD4+ T cells sorted from blood. Subset reported: CD45RA+ positively selected. CDR3 bases: TGCGCCAGCAGCCAAGTCTCGGGGCTAGGGCTCTATGGCTACACCTTC. Translated: CASSQVSGLGLYGYTF.